This TCR beta chain originates from a study of spatial heterogeneity in lung cancer. Time point denoted: blood at routine non-recurrence follow-up after resection. By proportion, this clonotype is medium-sized (0.01 to 0.1%). Using its own MiXCR run on the 5' RACE reads, TCRdb lists one record per CDR3 protein. This sample yields roughly 38,000 distinct CDR3 sequences, of which about 10% are seen a single time; 15% to 20% belongs to the top ten. The sequence came from a female donor with early-stage non-small cell lung cancer. The specimen was PBMCs, collected at follow-up.

The CDR3 DNA reads as TGTGCCAGCAGTTTAGCGTTTGGGTTTGGTCAGCCCCAGCATTTT. This codes for CASSLAFGFGQPQHF. The chain uses TRBV12-3 or TRBV12-4 and TRBJ1-5; D not resolved. V was clipped by 0 bases and J by 6 bases, with 12 bases between them. This CDR3 is built from 15 residues.